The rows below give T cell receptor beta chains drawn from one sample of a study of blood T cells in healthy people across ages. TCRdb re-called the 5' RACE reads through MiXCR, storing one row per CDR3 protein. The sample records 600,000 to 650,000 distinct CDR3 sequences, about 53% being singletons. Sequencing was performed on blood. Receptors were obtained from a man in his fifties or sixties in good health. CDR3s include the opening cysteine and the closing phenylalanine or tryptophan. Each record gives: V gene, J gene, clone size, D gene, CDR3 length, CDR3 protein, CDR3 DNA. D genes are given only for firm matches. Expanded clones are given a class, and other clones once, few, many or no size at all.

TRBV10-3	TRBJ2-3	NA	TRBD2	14	CATNTGGPKDTQYF	TGTGCCACAAATACGGGGGGGCCAAAAGATACGCAGTATTTT
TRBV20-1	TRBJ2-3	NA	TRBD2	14	CSAPDTSGTDTQYF	TGCAGTGCTCCCGATACTAGCGGGACAGATACGCAGTATTTT
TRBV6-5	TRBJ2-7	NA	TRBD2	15	CASSYDGGGSYEQYF	TGTGCCAGCAGTTATGACGGGGGGGGTAGCTACGAGCAGTACTTC
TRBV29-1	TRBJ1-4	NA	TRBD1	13	CSVGDRSNEKLFF	TGCAGCGTTGGGGACAGGTCGAATGAAAAGCTGTTTTTT
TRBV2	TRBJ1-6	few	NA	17	CASSATRVMAMGSPLHF	TGTGCCAGCAGTGCTACGAGGGTCATGGCGATGGGTTCACCCCTCCACTTT
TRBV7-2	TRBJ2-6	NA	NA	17	CASSLGGARSGANVLTF	TGTGCCAGCAGCTTAGGGGGGGCGCGGTCTGGGGCCAACGTCCTGACTTTC
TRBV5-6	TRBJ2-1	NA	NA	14	CASSLVGPNYEQFF	TGTGCCAGCAGCTTGGTCGGGCCGAACTACGAGCAGTTCTTC
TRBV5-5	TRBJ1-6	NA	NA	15	CASSPHGGRNSPLHF	TGTGCCAGCAGCCCCCACGGGGGGAGGAATTCACCCCTCCACTTT
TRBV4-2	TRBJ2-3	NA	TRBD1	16	CASSPPQGAGTDTQYF	TGTGCCAGCAGCCCCCCCCAGGGGGCGGGGACAGATACGCAGTATTTT
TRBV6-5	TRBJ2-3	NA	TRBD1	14	CASSRGTGTDTQYF	TGTGCCAGCAGTCGAGGGACAGGGACAGATACGCAGTATTTT
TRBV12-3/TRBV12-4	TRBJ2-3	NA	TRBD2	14	CASRVAGGADTQYF	TGTGCCAGCAGGGTAGCGGGAGGTGCAGATACGCAGTATTTT
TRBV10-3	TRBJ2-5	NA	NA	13	CAIRTGLQETQYF	TGTGCCATCAGGACGGGACTCCAAGAGACCCAGTACTTC
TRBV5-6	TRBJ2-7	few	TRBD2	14	CASSWGTSSYEQYF	TGTGCCAGCAGCTGGGGGACTAGCTCCTACGAGCAGTACTTC
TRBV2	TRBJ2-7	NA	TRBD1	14	CASSLRQGGPEQYF	TGTGCCAGCAGTCTGCGACAGGGGGGACCCGAGCAGTACTTC
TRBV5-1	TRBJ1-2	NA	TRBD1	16	CASSPVYRGRSDGYTF	TGCGCCAGCAGCCCAGTTTACAGGGGGCGTTCTGATGGCTACACCTTC
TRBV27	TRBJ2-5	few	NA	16	CASSLSWRRVQETQYF	TGTGCCAGCAGTTTATCGTGGAGGAGGGTCCAAGAGACCCAGTACTTC
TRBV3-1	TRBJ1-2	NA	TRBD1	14	CASSRDSSNYGYTF	TGTGCCAGCAGCCGGGACAGCTCTAACTATGGCTACACCTTC
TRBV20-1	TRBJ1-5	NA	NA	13	CSASGNSNQPQHF	TGCAGTGCTAGCGGCAATAGCAATCAGCCCCAGCATTTT
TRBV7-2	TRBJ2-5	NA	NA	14	CASSLDSTSEIQYF	TGTGCCAGCAGCTTAGACAGCACATCAGAGATCCAGTACTTC
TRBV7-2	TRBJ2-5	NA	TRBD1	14	CASSLDRGEKTQYF	TGTGCCAGCAGCTTAGACAGGGGAGAGAAGACCCAGTACTTC
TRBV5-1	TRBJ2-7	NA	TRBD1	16	CASSLAGQGPSYEQYF	TGCGCCAGCAGCTTGGCCGGACAGGGCCCTTCCTACGAGCAGTACTTC
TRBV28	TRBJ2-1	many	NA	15	CASSLILEGLNEQFF	TGTGCCAGCAGTTTAATACTGGAGGGGTTGAATGAGCAGTTCTTC
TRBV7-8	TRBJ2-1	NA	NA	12	CASSSGWAEQFF	TGTGCCAGCAGCTCCGGATGGGCTGAGCAGTTCTTC
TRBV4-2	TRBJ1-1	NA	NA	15	CASSQASGGYTEAFF	TGTGCCAGCAGCCAAGCCTCTGGGGGGTACACTGAAGCTTTCTTT
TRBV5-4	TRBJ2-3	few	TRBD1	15	CASSPGTGGPDTQYF	TGTGCCAGCAGCCCCGGGACAGGGGGCCCAGATACGCAGTATTTT
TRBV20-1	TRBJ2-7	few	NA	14	CSARLQGFTYEQYF	TGCAGTGCAAGACTCCAGGGTTTCACCTACGAGCAGTACTTC
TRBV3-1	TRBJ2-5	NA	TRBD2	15	CASSQLAVYQETQYF	TGTGCCAGCAGTCAACTAGCGGTGTACCAAGAGACCCAGTACTTC
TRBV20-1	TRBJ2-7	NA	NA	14	CSAYHTGEAYEQYF	TGCAGTGCCTATCACACCGGGGAGGCCTACGAGCAGTACTTC
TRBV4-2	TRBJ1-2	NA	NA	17	CASSLSGGGSLNYGYTF	TGTGCCAGCAGCCTGAGCGGGGGAGGGAGTTTGAACTATGGCTACACCTTC
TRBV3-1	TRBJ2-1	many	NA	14	CASSQDLVAVSPFF	TGTGCCAGCAGCCAAGATCTTGTAGCGGTTTCACCGTTCTTC
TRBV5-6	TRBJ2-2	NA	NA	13	CASSPVGSGELFF	TGTGCCAGCAGCCCCGTCGGGTCCGGGGAGCTGTTTTTT
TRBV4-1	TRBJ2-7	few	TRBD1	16	CASSQTDRAPSYEQYF	TGCGCCAGCAGCCAAACAGACAGGGCGCCCTCCTACGAGCAGTACTTC
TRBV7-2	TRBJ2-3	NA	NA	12	CASSFERYTQYF	TGTGCCAGCAGCTTCGAGCGGTATACGCAGTATTTT
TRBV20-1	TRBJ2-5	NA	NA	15	CSATSLRGPQKTQYF	TGCAGTGCTACATCCCTTCGGGGACCACAAAAGACCCAGTACTTC
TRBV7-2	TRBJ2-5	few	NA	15	CASSRALGVQETQYF	TGTGCCAGCAGCCGGGCTTTAGGGGTGCAAGAGACCCAGTACTTC
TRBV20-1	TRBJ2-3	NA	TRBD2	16	CSARGSGGLSTDTQYF	TGCAGTGCTAGAGGTAGCGGGGGCCTTAGCACAGATACGCAGTATTTT
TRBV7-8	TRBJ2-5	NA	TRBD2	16	CASSSTGGTIRETQYF	TGTGCCAGCAGCTCTACGGGGGGAACTATTCGTGAGACCCAGTACTTC
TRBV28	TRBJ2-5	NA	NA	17	CASRLSGAPATRETQYF	TGTGCCAGCAGGCTTTCAGGTGCGCCCGCAACCCGGGAGACCCAGTACTTC
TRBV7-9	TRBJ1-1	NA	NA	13	CASSSSGGQEAFF	TGTGCCAGCAGCTCAAGTGGAGGACAAGAAGCTTTCTTT
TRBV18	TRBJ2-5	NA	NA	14	CASSPPLFQETQYF	TGTGCCAGCTCACCTCCTCTATTCCAGGAGACCCAGTACTTC
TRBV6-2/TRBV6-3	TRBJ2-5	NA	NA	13	CASRTTAQETQYF	TGTGCCAGCAGGACGACTGCTCAAGAGACCCAGTACTTC
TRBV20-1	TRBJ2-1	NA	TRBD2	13	CSPLASGGDLEFF	TGCAGTCCACTAGCGAGCGGGGGGGATCTAGAGTTCTTC
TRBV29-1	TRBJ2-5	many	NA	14	CSAGGTSAPETQYF	TGCAGCGCTGGTGGGACATCGGCCCCAGAGACCCAGTACTTC
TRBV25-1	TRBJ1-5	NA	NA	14	CASSPWGNNQPQHF	TGTGCCAGCAGTCCGTGGGGCAACAATCAGCCTCAGCATTTT
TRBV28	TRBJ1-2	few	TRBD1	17	CASSSGGARSGHYGYTF	TGTGCCAGCAGTTCAGGGGGGGCCCGTTCGGGCCACTATGGCTACACCTTC
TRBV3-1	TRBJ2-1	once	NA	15	CASSQGRSEAETQFF	TGTGCCAGCAGCCAAGGTCGGTCAGAAGCAGAGACCCAGTTCTTC
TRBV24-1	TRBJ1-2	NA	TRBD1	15	CATSDTRGTAHGYTF	TGTGCCACCAGTGACACCCGCGGGACAGCCCACGGCTACACCTTC
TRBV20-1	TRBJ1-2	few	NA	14	CSAIYRDNFYGYTF	TGCAGTGCAATATACAGGGACAACTTCTATGGCTACACCTTC
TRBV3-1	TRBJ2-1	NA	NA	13	CASSQPGEETQFF	TGTGCCAGCAGCCAGCCAGGGGAAGAGACCCAGTTCTTC
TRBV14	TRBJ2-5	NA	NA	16	CASSPERGFGMETQYF	TGTGCCAGCAGCCCCGAGAGGGGATTCGGTATGGAGACCCAGTACTTC
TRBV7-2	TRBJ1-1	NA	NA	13	CASSHRRAGEAFF	TGTGCCAGCAGCCATCGACGGGCTGGGGAAGCTTTCTTT
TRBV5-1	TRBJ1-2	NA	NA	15	CASSLRIGTPHGYTF	TGCGCCAGCAGCCTTAGGATAGGGACCCCCCATGGCTACACCTTC